These 28 T cell receptor beta chains came from one sample sequenced in a study of low-dose radiotherapy and immunotherapy resistance in tumors. cDNA synthesis used a TRAV/TRBV-specific primer set for both chains. It was with a constant-region primer and a V-primer adapter that TCRs were amplified over around 18 PCR cycles. Using its own MiXCR run on the reads, TCRdb lists one record per CDR3 protein. The profile covers roughly 13,000 distinct CDR3 sequences, with more than 50% appearing a single time and approximately 8% taken by the ten largest. These receptors came from a human donor with advanced metastatic prostate, ovarian, gallbladder or colorectal cancer (not recorded which). This table probably holds off-target reads from a library built for another chain.

In this sample, this clonotype turned up a few times. The chain links TRBV6-5 to TRBJ2-7; perhaps TRBD1 as D (5 bases). The CDR3 extends over 12 amino acids. V shed 1 base and J shed 6 bases, with 7 bases lying between them. Germline values: CDR1 MNHEY, CDR2 SVGAGI. This chain's CDR3 is CASSYWGGEQYF. CDR3 in DNA: TGTGCCAGCAGTTACTGGGGCGGCGAGCAGTACTTC.

This clonotype was counted a few times. CDR3 DNA sequence: TGTGCCAGCAGTCTACAGACAGGGAACACTGAAGCTTTCTTT. Translated: CASSLQTGNTEAFF. The V call is TRBV12-3 or TRBV12-4, the J call TRBJ1-1; weak D call: TRBD1 (6 bases). With 5 bases removed from V and 1 base from J, the gap between germline ends came to 11 bases. The CDR3 has 14 amino acids.

The chain has TRBV7-2 and TRBJ1-2; D unclear. Trimming cost V 1 base and J 7 bases, with 10 bases left between them. Germline loops: CDR1 SGHTA, CDR2 FQGNSA. CDR3 size: 13 residues. Here the CDR3 DNA reads TGTGCCAGCAGCTTAGAGACTGTCGCTGGCTACACCTTC. Its protein product is CASSLETVAGYTF.

The count of this clonotype is one. The chain recombines TRBV10-3 with TRBJ2-3; 11 bases match TRBD2. V shed 5 bases, J shed 4 bases, and the junction held 8 bases outside the gene matches. The CDR3 contains 16 residues. Germline V gives CDR1 ENHRY, CDR2 SYGVKD. The CDR3: CAISLLAGVDADTQYF. The CDR3 region has the DNA TGTGCCATCAGTTTACTAGCGGGAGTTGATGCAGATACGCAGTATTTT.

Written as DNA, the CDR3 is TGTGCCAGCAGCTTAGTCCCTCGGGAGACCCAGTACTTC. Translation gives CASSLVPRETQYF. The chain employs TRBV7-6 and TRBJ2-5; no clear D. The CDR3 is 13 amino acids. Germline assignment: CDR1 SGHVS and CDR2 FNYEAQ. Trimming removed 1 base from V and 5 bases from J, with 8 bases in between.

DNA for the CDR3: TGTGCCAGCAGTTACTATGGTGGGAATGAAAAACTGTTTTTT. Protein sequence: CASSYYGGNEKLFF. The rearrangement uses TRBV6-2 or TRBV6-3 and TRBJ1-4; D is undetermined. V was clipped by 1 base and J by 5 bases, with 8 bases between them. CDR1 and CDR2 from the germline V gene are MNHEY and SVGEGT. CDR3 length: 14 amino acids.

In its sample, this clonotype was seen a few times. The V call is TRBV29-1, the J call TRBJ2-7, with a possible D match to TRBD2 (6 bases). The germline V gene encodes CDR1 SQVTM and CDR2 ANQGSEA. Trimming left V 4 bases short and J 3 bases short, with 7 bases between. The CDR3 spans 11 residues. The CDR3 nucleotides read TGCAGCGTTGGGGACTTCTACGAGCAGTACTTC. Protein sequence: CSVGDFYEQYF.

This clonotype was observed a handful of times. This sequence joins TRBV28 and TRBJ2-5; D remains unclear. CDR1 and CDR2 from the germline V gene are MDHEN and SYDVKM. This CDR3 has 14 residues. V lost 3 bases and J 4 bases, leaving 12 bases between the germline ends. CDR3 sequence reads: CASSFLSNRETQYF. The CDR3 nucleotides read TGTGCCAGCAGTTTTCTGTCTAACAGAGAGACCCAGTACTTC.

The CDR3 bases are TGTGCCAGCAGTTTAGACAGGGTAACTGAAGCTTTCTTT. Translation gives CASSLDRVTEAFF. The chain employs TRBV28 and TRBJ1-1; TRBD1 agrees at 7 bases. The CDR3 has 13 amino acids. The J segment lost 5 bases and the V segment lost 2 bases, leaving 2 bases of the junction unmatched. CDR1 and CDR2 (germline): MDHEN, SYDVKM.

The V call is TRBV20-1, the J call TRBJ1-4; D is uncertain. Germline CDR1 DFQATT, CDR2 SNEGSKA (reference sequence). Deletions cut 5 bases from V and 3 bases from J, with 10 bases between. The CDR3 extends over 13 amino acids. Here the CDR3 reads CSAVREANEKLFF. The CDR3 DNA reads as TGCAGTGCTGTCCGGGAAGCTAATGAAAAACTGTTTTTT.

The rearrangement joins TRBV12-3 or TRBV12-4 to TRBJ1-5; D not resolved. This CDR3 contains 14 residues. Trimming removed 3 bases at V and 2 bases at J, with 8 bases between. CDR3 bases: TGTGCCAGCAGTTTTTCTGGGCGCAATCAGCCCCAGCATTTT. It codes for CASSFSGRNQPQHF.

The rearrangement uses TRBV4-1 and TRBJ1-1; D gene uncertain. The CDR3 length is 14 residues. Between the trimmed V and J ends, which lost 0 bases and 4 bases, there was a span of 9 bases. Germline CDR1 and CDR2: MGHRA and YSYEKL. The CDR3 protein is CASSQDRRGTEAFF. The CDR3 bases are TGCGCCAGCAGCCAAGATCGCCGGGGCACTGAAGCTTTCTTT.

V gene TRBV4-1 combines with J gene TRBJ1-1, with D uncertain. V shed 3 bases and J shed 1 base, with 9 bases lying between them. This CDR3 spans 14 amino acids. Germline loops: CDR1 MGHRA, CDR2 YSYEKL. The CDR3 bases are TGCGCCAGCAGCCATCTGGCACAGAACACTGAAGCTTTCTTT. Its protein is CASSHLAQNTEAFF.

This chain joins TRBV12-3 or TRBV12-4 and TRBJ1-3, with D possibly TRBD1 on 5 matching bases. V shed 3 bases and J shed 0 bases, with 9 bases lying between them. CDR3 length: 15 residues. The CDR3 reads CASSFRGSSGNTIYF. In DNA, the CDR3 is TGTGCCAGCAGTTTTCGGGGGAGCTCTGGAAACACCATATATTTT.

The count of this clonotype is one. The chain carries TRBV12-3 or TRBV12-4 and TRBJ1-4; 7 positions match TRBD1. CDR3 size: 14 residues. The V segment lost 5 bases and the J segment 7 bases; nucleotides outside the gene matches: 7. The CDR3: CASSVRGLGEKLFF. DNA of the CDR3: TGTGCCAGCAGTGTTAGGGGGCTTGGTGAAAAACTGTTTTTT.

The rearrangement links TRBV20-1 to TRBJ1-1; D is possibly TRBD1 (6 bases). V lost 6 bases and J 5 bases, leaving 16 bases between the germline ends. Germline values: CDR1 DFQATT, CDR2 SNEGSKA (reference sequence). The CDR3 is made up of 13 amino acids. The CDR3: CSANMGGVTEAFF. The CDR3 DNA follows: TGCAGTGCCAATATGGGGGGCGTGACTGAAGCTTTCTTT.

This clonotype was seen a handful of times. The chain employs TRBV7-8 and TRBJ1-1; tentative D call: TRBD1 (5 bases). CDR1 is SGHVS, CDR2 FQNEAQ, per germline. The germline V and J ends were trimmed by 5 bases and 1 base, with 14 bases remaining between them. This CDR3 comprises 15 residues. The CDR3 loop is CASSTQGTGNTEAFF. The DNA of the CDR3 is TGTGCCAGCAGCACTCAAGGGACGGGGAACACTGAAGCTTTCTTT. Variable domain in full (rest from reference TRBV7-8 and TRBJ1-1): GAGVSQSPRYKVAKRGQDVALRCDPISGHVSLFWYQQALGQGPEFLTYFQNEAQLDKSGLPSDRFFAERPEGSVSTLKIQRTQQEDSAVYLCASSTQGTGNTEAFFGQGTRLTVV.

V and J are TRBV6-2 or TRBV6-3 and TRBJ2-1, with 7 bases aligning to TRBD1. CDR3 length: 16 residues. The V and J ends lost 3 bases and 6 bases, in that order; junction bases with no gene match: 11. The germline V gene has CDR1 MNHEY and CDR2 SVGEGT. The CDR3 loop is CASSYRAGTVINEQFF. CDR3 nucleotides: TGTGCCAGCAGTTATAGGGCCGGGACAGTCATCAATGAGCAGTTCTTC.

V usage is TRBV28 and J usage is TRBJ2-1, with a possible D match to TRBD2 (6 bases). Trimming took off 6 bases at V and 5 bases at J, with 11 bases between the two ends. The germline V gene has CDR1 MDHEN and CDR2 SYDVKM. CDR3 length equals 13 residues. The CDR3 bases are TGTGCCAGCAGCGGGAGATTTGACAATGAGCAGTTCTTC. This translates into CASSGRFDNEQFF.

The genes are TRBV7-2 and TRBJ1-4; D not resolved. This CDR3 has 14 residues. V dropped 4 bases and J dropped 0 bases, with 6 bases sitting between them. CDR1 is SGHTA and CDR2 is FQGNSA in the germline V gene. The CDR3 DNA reads TGTGCCAGCAGCTCCGGGACAACTAATGAAAAACTGTTTTTT. Translation gives CASSSGTTNEKLFF.

The sample holds one count of this clonotype. V is TRBV20-1 and J is TRBJ2-2, with D perhaps matching TRBD2 (5 bases). Germline V gives CDR1 DFQATT, CDR2 SNEGSKA (reference sequence). V gave up 5 bases and J gave up 2 bases, with 9 bases separating them. The CDR3 sequence is 13 residues long. CDR3 sequence: CSASGENTGELFF. The CDR3 DNA reads TGCAGTGCTTCCGGGGAAAACACCGGGGAGCTGTTTTTT.

The gene calls are TRBV28 and TRBJ1-5; no clear D gene. CDR1 and CDR2 from the germline V gene are MDHEN and SYDVKM. The CDR3 runs to 15 residues. The V end was cut by 2 bases, the J end by 1 base, with 9 bases between. CDR3: CASSLVLGSNQPQHF. In nucleotides, the CDR3 is TGTGCCAGCAGTTTAGTATTGGGAAGCAATCAGCCCCAGCATTTT.

There are a few counts of this clonotype. The chain links TRBV5-4 to TRBJ1-2; D may be TRBD1 (5 bases). This CDR3 region has 14 residues. Germline loops: CDR1 SGHNT, CDR2 YYREEE (reference sequence). V lost 0 bases and J lost 8, with 14 bases in between. The CDR3 here is CASSLVGGTMGYTF. In nucleotides, the CDR3 is TGTGCCAGCAGCTTGGTCGGGGGGACCATGGGCTACACCTTC.

This chain connects TRBV5-6 to TRBJ2-1, with 12 bases that match TRBD2. Germline V gives CDR1 SGHDT, CDR2 YYEEEE. With 0 bases clipped from V and 9 bases from J, the junction kept 7 bases outside the gene matches. The length of the CDR3 is 16 residues. CDR3 sequence (DNA): TGTGCCAGCAGCTTGGGGCTACTAGCGGGAGGTTCTGAGCAGTTCTTC. Protein: CASSLGLLAGGSEQFF.

The V and J genes are TRBV7-2 and TRBJ2-3; D is uncertain. Germline lookup yields CDR1 SGHTA and CDR2 FQGNSA. This CDR3 spans 15 amino acids. The V end was cut by 2 bases, the J end by 4 bases, with 13 bases between. The CDR3 coding sequence is TGTGCCAGCAGCTTACGGCCCGTAGTCCCAGATACGCAGTATTTT. Translated, it gives CASSLRPVVPDTQYF.

The J gene is TRBJ2-3, the V gene TRBV24-1, with D uncertain. Trimming removed 0 bases from V and 0 bases from J, with 3 bases in between. Germline V lookup: CDR1 KGHDR, CDR2 SFDVKD. This CDR3 region has 14 residues. The CDR3 loop reads CATSDLRSTDTQYF. CDR3 bases: TGTGCCACCAGTGATTTGCGGAGCACAGATACGCAGTATTTT.

V gene TRBV28 combines with J gene TRBJ2-7, with D maybe TRBD2 (5 bases). There are 13 residues in the CDR3. Looked up from germline, CDR1 is MDHEN and CDR2 is SYDVKM. V was trimmed by 3 bases and J by 7 bases, leaving 13 bases between them. The CDR3 bases are TGTGCCAGCAGTTTGGGCGGGTTCGGGGAGCAGTACTTC. It encodes CASSLGGFGEQYF.

The rearrangement links TRBV29-1 to TRBJ2-7, with 10 bases that match TRBD2. This CDR3 spans 12 amino acids. V was clipped by 7 bases and J by 3 bases; unmatched bases: 3. CDR1 is SQVTM, CDR2 ANQGSEA, per germline. CDR3 sequence (DNA): TGCAGCGGATCTAGCGGGAGCTACGAGCAGTACTTC. This gives the protein CSGSSGSYEQYF.